This T cell receptor beta chain is from a study of human T cells and chemical hapten exposure. Across the study: Variation in per-sample TCR yields came mainly from small pooled library volume differences.

Total RNA extraction was carried out from unfractionated whole blood. A single record per CDR3 protein comes from TCRdb applying MiXCR to the 5' RACE reads. Of approximately 80,000 distinct CDR3 sequences listed, roughly 15% are singletons. Germline V gene lookup returns CDR1 PRHDT and CDR2 FYEKMQ (reference sequence). The CDR3 runs 15 residues. V shed 5 bases, J shed 4 bases, and the junction held 7 bases outside the gene matches. A remark on this clonotype: Its antigen is not identified.

Study results and limitations: No shift was seen in TCRs above 1 in 1000 frequency with DPC sensitization.

The V gene is TRBV13, the J gene TRBJ1-2, with TRBD1 matching 10 bases. The sequence was obtained from a female donor in good health. This CDR3 reads CASSPRQGAVYGYTF. CDR3 DNA: TGTGCCAGCAGCCCGAGACAGGGGGCGGTCTATGGCTACACCTTC.